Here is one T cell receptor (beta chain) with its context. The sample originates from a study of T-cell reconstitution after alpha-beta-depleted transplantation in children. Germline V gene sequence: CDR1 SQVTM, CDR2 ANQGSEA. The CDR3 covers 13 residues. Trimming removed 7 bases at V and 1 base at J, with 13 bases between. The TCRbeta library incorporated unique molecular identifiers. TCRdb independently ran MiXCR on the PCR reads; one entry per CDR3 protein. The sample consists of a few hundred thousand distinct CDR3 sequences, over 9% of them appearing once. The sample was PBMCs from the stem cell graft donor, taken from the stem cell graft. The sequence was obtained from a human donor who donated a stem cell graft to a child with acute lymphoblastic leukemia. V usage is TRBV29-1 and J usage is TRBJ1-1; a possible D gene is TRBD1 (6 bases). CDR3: CSGTGTTNTEAFF. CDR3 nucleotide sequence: TGCAGCGGGACCGGGACAACGAACACTGAAGCTTTCTTT.